A single sample is the source of the 11 T cell receptor beta chains below, sequenced in a study of regulatory T cells in long-lasting Graves disease. Time point in this sample: newly diagnosed GD, antithyroid drugs for less than 3 months. Scientists built the TCR library using RNA that was extracted from PBMCs. Building the TCR beta libraries relied on iRepertoire HTBI primers, and CDR3 regions underwent Arm-PCR. Each CDR3 protein is one row after TCRdb ran MiXCR on the multiplex PCR reads. The table includes about 420,000 distinct CDR3 sequences, around 17% detected once. The sample was also reused in another study, on T cells in Graves' hyperthyroidism and ophthalmopathy.

Source: peripheral blood mononuclear cells (PBMCs), taken at new diagnosis, from a patient treated with antithyroid drugs. These receptors were obtained from a woman under 30 with Graves disease.

This clonotype showed up many times. This chain joins TRBV10-2 and TRBJ2-3, with unresolved D. Germline-derived CDR1 and CDR2 are WSHSY and SAAADI. Trimming took 7 bases from V and 2 from J, leaving 10 bases between them. This CDR3 comprises 13 residues. In DNA, the CDR3 is TGCGCCAGCACCACGGTAAACACAGATACGCAGTATTTT. Amino acid sequence: CASTTVNTDTQYF.

For this clonotype: A read error may produce the germline difference seen at one junction end. The genes are TRBV11-2 and TRBJ2-7; 8 bases match TRBD1. The length of the CDR3 is 16 residues. Germline V gene data show CDR1 as SGHAT and CDR2 as FQNNGV. CDR3 protein: CACSLLDDRGWNEQYF. In nucleotides, the CDR3 is TGTGCCTGCAGCTTATTGGACGACAGGGGCTGGAACGAGCAGTACTTC.

This clonotype has just a few counts. The CDR3 loop reads CASRPLPGGQGRSNEQFF. In DNA, the CDR3 is TGTGCCAGCAGACCCCTTCCGGGGGGCCAAGGACGGAGCAATGAGCAGTTCTTC. The chain recombines TRBV7-6 with TRBJ2-1, with D tentatively TRBD2 (7 bases). Germline V gives CDR1 SGHVS, CDR2 FNYEAQ. The CDR3 length is 18 residues. Trimming pared 6 bases from V and 6 bases from J, leaving 27 bases between.

This clonotype showed up many times. V is TRBV28 and J is TRBJ2-1, with 8 bases lining up with TRBD2. Germline CDR1 is MDHEN and CDR2 is SYDVKM. The CDR3 extends over 15 amino acids. The V gene end was trimmed by 4 bases and the J gene end by 8 bases; junction bases not matched to a gene: 10. The CDR3 region has the DNA TGTGCCAGCAGTTCAAGTGGCGGGAGGTGGGATGAGCAGTTCTTC. Protein product: CASSSSGGRWDEQFF.

This clonotype was observed many times. In nucleotides, the CDR3 is TGTGCCAGCAGCCCCGAGTCGGGGTCCTACGAGCAGTACTTC. Its translation: CASSPESGSYEQYF. The rearrangement joins TRBV7-9 to TRBJ2-7, with D tentatively TRBD2 (5 bases). V lost 5 bases to trimming and J lost 1 base, with 12 bases between them. Germline CDR1 is SEHNR and CDR2 is FQNEAQ (reference sequence). The CDR3 has 14 residues.

This clonotype was counted ten times or more. The gene calls are TRBV11-2 and TRBJ2-1; 8 nucleotides agree with TRBD2. The germline CDR1 and CDR2 sequences are SGHAT and FQNNGV. V gave up 4 bases and J gave up 5 bases; unmatched junction bases: 7. The CDR3 consists of 15 residues. CDR3 region: CASSSPGLGNNEQFF. DNA of the CDR3: TGTGCCAGCAGCTCACCGGGACTAGGAAACAATGAGCAGTTCTTC.

This clonotype was found many times. The genes are TRBV2 and TRBJ2-7; 9 nucleotides match TRBD1. The CDR3 contains 16 residues. Germline trimming cut 6 bases from V and 3 bases from J; bases unmatched to any gene: 12. Germline CDR1 and CDR2: SNHLY and FYNNEI. CDR3 nucleotide sequence: TGTGCCAGCAGCTATGACCGGGACAGGGTAGACTACGAGCAGTACTTC. Translating gives CASSYDRDRVDYEQYF.

This clonotype appeared many times. The chain recombines TRBV18 with TRBJ2-7; TRBD2 matches 14 bases. Per germline, CDR1 KGHSH and CDR2 LQKENI. This CDR3 is built from 16 residues. V was pared by 4 bases and J by 5 bases, with 7 bases of the junction left unmatched. In DNA form, the CDR3 reads TGTGCCAGCTCACAGATGGGACTAGCGGGAGCAGACGAGCAGTACTTC. It encodes CASSQMGLAGADEQYF. Combining the CDR3 with reference TRBV18 and TRBJ2-7 gives the whole variable domain NAGVMQNPRHLVRRRGQEARLRCSPMKGHSHVYWYRQLPEEGLKFMVYLQKENIIDESGMPKERFSAEFPKEGPSILRIQQVVRGDSAAYFCASSQMGLAGADEQYFGPGTRLTVT.

This clonotype was recorded at least ten times. CDR3 in DNA: TGCAGCGTTGTAAGTGGCGGCACTTATACGCAGTATTTT. Translation: CSVVSGGTYTQYF. The V call is TRBV29-1, the J call TRBJ2-3, with unresolved D. The CDR3 totals 13 residues. Trimming removed 4 bases at V and 7 bases at J, with 15 bases between. Germline CDR1 is SQVTM and CDR2 is ANQGSEA.

This clonotype was counted at least ten times. The chain employs TRBV20-1 and TRBJ2-7, with 8 bases identical to TRBD2. Germline V CDR1 and CDR2: DFQATT, SNEGSKA (reference sequence). Trimming took 1 base from V and 0 from J; bases not matched to a gene: 8. The CDR3 is made up of 16 amino acids. CDR3 coding DNA: TGCAGTGCTAGAGTAGTGGCGGGAGGCCGCTCCTACGAGCAGTACTTC. Translation: CSARVVAGGRSYEQYF.

In this sample, this clonotype turned up many times. The rearrangement joins TRBV30 to TRBJ1-1; unclear D gene. V was clipped by 2 bases and J by 1 base, with 5 bases between them. From germline, CDR1 is GTSNPN and CDR2 SVGIG (reference sequence). The CDR3 has 12 amino acids. CDR3 DNA sequence: TGTGCCTGGAGTCTAGAGAACACTGAAGCTTTCTTT. Translated: CAWSLENTEAFF. Drawing the rest from reference TRBV30 and TRBJ1-1, the complete variable domain is SQTIHQWPATLVQPVGSPLSLECTVEGTSNPNLYWYRQAAGRGLQLLFYSVGIGQISSEVPQNLSASRPQDRQFILSSKKLLLSDSGFYLCAWSLENTEAFFGQGTRLTVV.